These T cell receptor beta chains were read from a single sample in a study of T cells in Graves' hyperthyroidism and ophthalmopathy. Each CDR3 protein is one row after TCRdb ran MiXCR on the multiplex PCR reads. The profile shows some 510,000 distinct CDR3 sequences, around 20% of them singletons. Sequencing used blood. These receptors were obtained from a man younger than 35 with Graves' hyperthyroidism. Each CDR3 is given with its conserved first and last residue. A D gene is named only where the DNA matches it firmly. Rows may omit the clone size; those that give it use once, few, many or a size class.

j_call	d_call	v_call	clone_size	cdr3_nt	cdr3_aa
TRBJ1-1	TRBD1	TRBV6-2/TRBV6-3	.	TGTGCCAGCAGTTATCTTAGGTCAGGGGGCCGAGCTTTCTTT	CASSYLRSGGRAFF
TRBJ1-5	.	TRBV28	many	TGTGCCAGCAGTTTACCGAAGGGGGGTCCCGGGCCCCAGCATTTT	CASSLPKGGPGPQHF
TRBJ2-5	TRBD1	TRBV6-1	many	TGTGCCAGCAGTGCGACAGGGGGTTACGAGACCCAGTACTTC	CASSATGGYETQYF
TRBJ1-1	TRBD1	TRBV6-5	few	TGTGCCAGCAGTTACCCGGGACAGGGGGACGCGAACACTGAAGCTTTCTTT	CASSYPGQGDANTEAFF
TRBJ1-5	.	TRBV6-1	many	TGTGCCAGCAGTGAGGGCAGGATAAAGGAACAGCCCCAGCATTTT	CASSEGRIKEQPQHF
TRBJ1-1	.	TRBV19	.	TGTGCCAGTAGGGGGCCGGGCAGGCCCAACACTGAAGCTTTCTTT	CASRGPGRPNTEAFF
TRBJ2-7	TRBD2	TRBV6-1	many	TGTGCCAGCAGTGACCTAGCGGGGGCCACCTACGAGCAGTACTTC	CASSDLAGATYEQYF
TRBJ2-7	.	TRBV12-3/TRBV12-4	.	TGTGCCAGCAGTTTTGGGGTGGTCTACGAGCAGTACTTC	CASSFGVVYEQYF
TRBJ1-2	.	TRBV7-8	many	TGTGCCAGCAGCTTGGCGGTGGGCTATGGCTACACCTTC	CASSLAVGYGYTF
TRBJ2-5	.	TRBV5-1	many	TGCGCCAGCAGCTTGGAAGGTCAGGGAGAGACCCAGTACTTC	CASSLEGQGETQYF
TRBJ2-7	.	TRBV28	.	TGTGCCAGCAGTTTACTAACTCCCCCCTACGAGCAGTACTTC	CASSLLTPPYEQYF
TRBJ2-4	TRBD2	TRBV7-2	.	TGTGCCAGCAGCCGAGTTCTAGCGGGAGCGGGCATTCAGTACTTC	CASSRVLAGAGIQYF